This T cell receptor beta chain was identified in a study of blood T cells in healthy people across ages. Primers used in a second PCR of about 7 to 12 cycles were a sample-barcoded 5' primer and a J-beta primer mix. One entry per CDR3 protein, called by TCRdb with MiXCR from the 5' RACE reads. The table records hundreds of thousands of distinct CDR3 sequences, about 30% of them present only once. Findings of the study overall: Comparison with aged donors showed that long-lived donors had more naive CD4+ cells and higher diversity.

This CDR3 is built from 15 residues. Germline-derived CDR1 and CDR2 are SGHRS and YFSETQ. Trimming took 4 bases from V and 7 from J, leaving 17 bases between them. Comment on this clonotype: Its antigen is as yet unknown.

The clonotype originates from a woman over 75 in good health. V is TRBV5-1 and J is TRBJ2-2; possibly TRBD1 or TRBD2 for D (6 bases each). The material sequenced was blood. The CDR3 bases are TGCGCCAGCAGCCCGGGGGCAGCAGTAAACGGGGAGCTGTTTTTT. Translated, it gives CASSPGAAVNGELFF. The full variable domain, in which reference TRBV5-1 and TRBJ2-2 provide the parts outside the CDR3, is KAGVTQTPRYLIKTRGQQVTLSCSPISGHRSVSWYQQTPGQGLQFLFEYFSETQRNKGNFPGRFSGRQFSNSRSEMNVSTLELGDSALYLCASSPGAAVNGELFFGEGSRLTVL.